The T cell receptor beta chain described here comes from a study of identifying expanded T cells in peripheral blood. The study's findings and limits: Differentially abundant clones: about 1.1 between replicates, approximately 16 at around 14 days, less than 20 at four. Variance in clone template counts between two-week samples significantly increased with total template count across all healthy donors.

Libraries were prepared by immunoSEQ multiplex PCR; TCRdb keeps only in-frame clonotypes and omits some of them. This sample yields 95,000 to 100,000 clones, of which roughly 85% are seen a single time; roughly 17% belongs to the top ten. This clone occurred a few times. Antigen unknown. Germline assignment: CDR1 LGHNA and CDR2 YSLEER. This CDR3 contains 15 residues. V shed 0 bases, J shed 3 bases, and the junction held 5 bases outside the gene matches. This TCR was recovered from a person between 18 and 70 years old in good health. Source material: blood. The chain has TRBV4-3 and TRBJ2-7, with 7 bases fitting TRBD1. This chain's CDR3 is CASSQDRGSIYEQYF. CDR3 coding DNA: TGCGCCAGCAGCCAAGACAGGGGGTCTATCTACGAGCAGTACTTC.